This T cell receptor (beta chain) was identified in a study of T-cell memory formation after mild COVID-19. Study as a whole: Largely, TCR clusters stayed within a single donor.

Germline V lookup: CDR1 ENHRY, CDR2 SYGVKD. Trimming cost V 4 bases and J 4 bases; bases outside gene matches: 1. The CDR3 contains 13 residues. This clonotype has just a few counts. Its target is not known. The study, taken as a whole, reports: Cross-reactive memory appears to have joined, as suggested by some responding clones showing up in pre-infection memory.

The TCR alpha and TCR beta cDNA libraries, bearing sample barcodes and UMIs, were generated by 5'RACE using constant-segment primers. TCRdb independently ran MiXCR on the 5' RACE reads; one entry per CDR3 protein. The table has around 50,000 distinct CDR3 sequences, roughly 12% seen once. The sample taken for sequencing was PBMCs or a T cell subset sorted from them (not recorded which). The chain combines TRBV10-3 with TRBJ2-7; 10 positions match TRBD1. The TCR was taken from a man aged 18 to 29 who had mild COVID-19 (a few samples of this study predate the infection). Cell type and time point are not known. The CDR3 here is CAISAGQGYEQYF. The CDR3 DNA reads as TGTGCCATCAGTGCGGGACAGGGGTACGAGCAGTACTTC.